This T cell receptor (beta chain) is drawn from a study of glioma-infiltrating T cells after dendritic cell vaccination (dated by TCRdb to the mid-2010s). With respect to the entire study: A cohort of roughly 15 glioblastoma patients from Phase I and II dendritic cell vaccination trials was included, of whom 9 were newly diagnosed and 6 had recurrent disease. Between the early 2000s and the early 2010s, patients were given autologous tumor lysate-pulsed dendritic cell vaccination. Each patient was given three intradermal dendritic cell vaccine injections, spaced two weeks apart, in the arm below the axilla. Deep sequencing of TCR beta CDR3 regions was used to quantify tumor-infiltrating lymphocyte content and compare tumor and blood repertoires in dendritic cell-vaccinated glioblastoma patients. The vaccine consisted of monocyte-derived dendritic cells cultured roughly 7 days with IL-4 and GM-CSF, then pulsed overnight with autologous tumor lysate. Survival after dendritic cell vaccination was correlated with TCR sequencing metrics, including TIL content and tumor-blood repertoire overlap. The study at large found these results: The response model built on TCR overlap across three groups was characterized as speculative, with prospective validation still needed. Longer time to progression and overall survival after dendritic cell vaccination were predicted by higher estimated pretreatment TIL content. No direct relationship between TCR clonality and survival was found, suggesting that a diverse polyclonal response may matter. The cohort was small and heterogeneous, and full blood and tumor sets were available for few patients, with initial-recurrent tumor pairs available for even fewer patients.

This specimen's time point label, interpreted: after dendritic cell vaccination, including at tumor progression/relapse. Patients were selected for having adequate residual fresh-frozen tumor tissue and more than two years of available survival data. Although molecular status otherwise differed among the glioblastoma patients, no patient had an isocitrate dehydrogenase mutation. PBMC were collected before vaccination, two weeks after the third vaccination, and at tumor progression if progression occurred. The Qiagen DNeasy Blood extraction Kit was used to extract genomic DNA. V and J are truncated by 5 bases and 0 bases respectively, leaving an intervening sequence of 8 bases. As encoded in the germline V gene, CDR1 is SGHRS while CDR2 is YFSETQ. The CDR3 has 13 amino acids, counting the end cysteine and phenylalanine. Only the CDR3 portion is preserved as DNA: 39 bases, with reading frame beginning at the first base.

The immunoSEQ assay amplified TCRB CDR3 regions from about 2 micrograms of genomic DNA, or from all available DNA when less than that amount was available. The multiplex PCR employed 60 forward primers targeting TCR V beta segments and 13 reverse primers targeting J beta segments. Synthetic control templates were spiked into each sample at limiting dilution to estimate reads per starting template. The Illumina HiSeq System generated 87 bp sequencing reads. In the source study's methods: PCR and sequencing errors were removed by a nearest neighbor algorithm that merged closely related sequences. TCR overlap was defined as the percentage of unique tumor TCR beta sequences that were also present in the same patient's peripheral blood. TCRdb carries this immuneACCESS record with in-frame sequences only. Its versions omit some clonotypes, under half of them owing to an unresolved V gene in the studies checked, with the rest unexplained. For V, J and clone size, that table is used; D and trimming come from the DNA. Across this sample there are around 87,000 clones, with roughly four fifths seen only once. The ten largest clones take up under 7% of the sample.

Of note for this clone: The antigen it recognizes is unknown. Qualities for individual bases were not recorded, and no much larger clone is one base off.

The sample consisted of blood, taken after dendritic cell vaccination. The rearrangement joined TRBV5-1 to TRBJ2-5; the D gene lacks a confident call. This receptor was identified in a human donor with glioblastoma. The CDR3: CASRLGYQETQYF. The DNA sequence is TGCGCCAGCAGACTCGGTTACCAAGAGACCCAGTACTTC. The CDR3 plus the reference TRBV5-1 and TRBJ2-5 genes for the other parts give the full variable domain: KAGVTQTPRYLIKTRGQQVTLSCSPISGHRSVSWYQQTPGQGLQFLFEYFSETQRNKGNFPGRFSGRQFSNSRSEMNVSTLELGDSALYLCASRLGYQETQYFGPGTRLLVL.